Below are 4 T cell receptor beta chains sequenced from a single sample in a study of cytomegalovirus exposure and HLA in healthy donors. A multiplex PCR was run with 60 Vbeta primers and 13 Jbeta primers. Produced via immunoSEQ multiplex PCR; TCRdb's table is partial and in-frame only. The sample records roughly 180,000 clones, 77% being singletons. The sequenced sample was PBMCs. The source is a woman aged 55 to 70 in good health and CMV-seropositive.

V and J are TRBV5-1 and TRBJ2-1; TRBD1 agrees at 7 bases. The V gene end was trimmed by 5 bases and the J gene end by 6 bases; junction bases not matched to a gene: 11. Germline CDR1 and CDR2: SGHRS and YFSETQ. The CDR3 has 15 residues. As DNA, the CDR3 is TGCGCCAGCAGATCCTTAGTAGACAGGGTCAATGAGCAGTTCTTC. It yields the protein CASRSLVDRVNEQFF.

This clone was observed a few times. This chain uses TRBV2 with TRBJ2-2; 8 nucleotides match TRBD1. Germline CDR1 SNHLY, CDR2 FYNNEI. There are 16 residues in the CDR3. V shed 3 bases, J shed 7 bases, and the junction held 10 bases outside the gene matches. The CDR3 DNA reads TGTGCCAGCAGTGAGAGGGGACAGGAGGCTGGCGGGGAGCTGTTTTTT. It translates to CASSERGQEAGGELFF.

The J gene is TRBJ2-2, the V gene TRBV7-6; D might be TRBD2 (7 bases). The CDR3 sequence is 14 residues long. V shed 11 bases and J shed 2 bases, with 15 bases lying between them. Germline V CDR1 and CDR2: SGHVS, FNYEAQ. The CDR3 sequence is CAGAGAGNTGELFF. CDR3 in DNA: TGTGCCGGCGCGGGGGCCGGTAACACCGGGGAGCTGTTTTTT.

J is TRBJ2-5 and V is TRBV5-6, with D perhaps TRBD2 (6 bases). V dropped 0 bases and J dropped 5 bases, with 17 bases sitting between them. The CDR3 totals 16 residues. Germline V gene lookup returns CDR1 SGHDT and CDR2 YYEEEE. The CDR3, as DNA: TGTGCCAGCAGCTTGGCCGGAGCGGGCACGCGTGAGACCCAGTACTTC. This translates into CASSLAGAGTRETQYF.